Described below is a single T cell receptor beta chain sequence and its context. Some clones are missing from TCRdb's copy, which holds only in-frame ones; the method was immunoSEQ multiplex PCR. Of hundreds of thousands of clones listed, over 55% are singletons. This record comes from a study of cytotoxic CD8 clonotypes in ibrutinib-treated CLL. The V gene end was trimmed by 3 bases and the J gene end by 4 bases; junction bases not matched to a gene: 11. CDR1 is LNHNV and CDR2 is YYDKDF in the germline V gene (reference sequence). This CDR3 comprises 16 residues. The rearrangement joins TRBV15 to TRBJ2-7, with TRBD2 matching 8 bases. This specimen was PBMCs, taken after 36 months of ibrutinib treatment. The origin of this receptor is a human donor with chronic lymphocytic leukemia. In DNA form, the CDR3 reads TGTGCCACCAGCAGGCTCCGGGGGGGGCGCGGATACGAGCAGTACTTC. Amino acids: CATSRLRGGRGYEQYF. The full variable domain, its missing parts supplied by reference TRBV15 and TRBJ2-7, is DAMVIQNPRYQVTQFGKPVTLSCSQTLNHNVMYWYQQKSSQAPKLLFHYYDKDFNNEADTPDNFQSRRPNTSFCFLDIRSPGLGDTAMYLCATSRLRGGRGYEQYFGPGTRLTVT.